The 24 T cell receptor beta chains in this list originate from one sample, sequenced in a study of CD8 T cells in Susac syndrome. Reverse transcription used about 0.45 to 1 ug RNA and random hexamers. Each CDR3 protein is one row after TCRdb ran MiXCR on the immunoSEQ multiplex PCR reads. The sample shows approximately 180,000 distinct CDR3 sequences, 90% to 95% of them seen only once. Material: CD4+ T cells from PBMCs. Source of these receptors: a human donor with multiple sclerosis.

V and J are TRBV7-9 and TRBJ2-1; 8 bases line up with TRBD2. The CDR3 covers 12 residues. V shed 5 bases and J 10 bases; nucleotides not matched to a gene: 4. In germline, CDR1 is SEHNR, CDR2 FQNEAQ (reference sequence). Written as DNA, the CDR3 is TGTGCCAGCAGCCCGTGGACTAGCGAGCAGTTCTTC. Translated: CASSPWTSEQFF.

The gene calls are TRBV6-1 and TRBJ2-7; TRBD1 aligns across 7 bases. Unmatched junction bases numbered 5, after V lost 6 bases and J lost 3 bases. The CDR3 is 13 residues long. Germline values: CDR1 MNHNS, CDR2 SASEGT. The CDR3 spells CASRTGSDYEQYF. The CDR3 region has the DNA TGTGCCAGCAGGACAGGGTCAGACTACGAGCAGTACTTC.

V is TRBV19 and J is TRBJ2-1; tentatively, D is TRBD1 (6 bases). Trimming shortened V by 7 bases and J by 4 bases, and 17 bases separated the two germline ends. CDR3 length equals 15 residues. Germline V lookup: CDR1 LNHDA, CDR2 SQIVND (reference sequence). The CDR3 here is CASTEFTGNYNEQFF. The CDR3 bases are TGTGCCAGTACCGAATTTACAGGGAATTACAATGAGCAGTTCTTC. Full variable domain (remainder filled in from reference TRBV19 and TRBJ2-1): DGGITQSPKYLFRKEGQNVTLSCEQNLNHDAMYWYRQDPGQGLRLIYYSQIVNDFQKGDIAEGYSVSREKKESFPLTVTSAQKNPTAFYLCASTEFTGNYNEQFFGPGTRLTVL.

V usage is TRBV6-5 and J usage is TRBJ2-5, with 11 positions matching TRBD2. Trimming took 2 bases from V and 4 from J; bases not matched to a gene: 9. Germline loops: CDR1 MNHEY, CDR2 SVGAGI. The CDR3 is 17 residues long. CDR3 amino acids: CASSYGLAGGGRETQYF. CDR3 in DNA: TGTGCCAGCAGTTACGGGCTAGCGGGAGGAGGTAGAGAGACCCAGTACTTC.

The chain links TRBV30 to TRBJ2-3; D remains ambiguous. Germline lookup yields CDR1 GTSNPN and CDR2 SVGIG (reference sequence). The V end lost 3 bases, the J end lost 13 bases, and 11 bases lay between the germline ends. This CDR3 has 10 amino acids. CDR3 protein: CAWSLEAKYF. The DNA of the CDR3 is TGTGCCTGGAGCTTGGAAGCGAAGTATTTT.

The CDR3 coding sequence is TGTGCCAGCAGGAGACTAGCGGGAGGTAGTGAGCAGTTCTTC. This translates into CASRRLAGGSEQFF. The V gene is TRBV7-2, the J gene TRBJ2-1, with 13 positions matching TRBD2. The CDR3 sequence is 14 residues long. Germline loops: CDR1 SGHTA, CDR2 FQGNSA. After removal of 6 bases from V and 9 bases from J, the junction contained 5 bases not matched to a gene.

V and J are TRBV12-3 or TRBV12-4 and TRBJ1-3; no clear D gene. The CDR3 contains 14 residues. Deletions cut 3 bases from V and 2 bases from J, with 8 bases between. The CDR3 region has the DNA TGTGCCAGCAGTTTTTCGGGTGCTGGAAACACCATATATTTT. This sequence encodes CASSFSGAGNTIYF.

The chain links TRBV20-1 to TRBJ2-3; no firm D call. Germline V gives CDR1 DFQATT, CDR2 SNEGSKA (reference sequence). With 6 bases removed from V and 0 bases from J, the gap between germline ends came to 7 bases. The length of the CDR3 is 12 residues. DNA for the CDR3: TGCAGTGCCCCCCAAAGCACAGATACGCAGTATTTT. It encodes CSAPQSTDTQYF.

This chain connects TRBV6-1 to TRBJ1-2, with 7 bases lining up with TRBD1. V lost 4 bases, J lost 8 bases, and 7 bases stayed unmatched. There are 13 residues in the CDR3. Germline lookup yields CDR1 MNHNS and CDR2 SASEGT. The DNA of the CDR3 is TGTGCCAGCAGTGTAACAGGGGTGGGGGGCTACACCTTC. This translates into CASSVTGVGGYTF.

Written as DNA, the CDR3 is TGCGCCAGCAGCTTGGATCTGGAGACAGGGGCCCACTACACCTTC. Protein: CASSLDLETGAHYTF. The chain recombines TRBV5-1 with TRBJ1-2, with 8 nucleotides matching TRBD1. V was pared by 0 bases and J by 10 bases, with 11 bases of the junction left unmatched. Germline V gene data show CDR1 as SGHRS and CDR2 as YFSETQ. CDR3 length: 15 residues.

The rearrangement uses TRBV6-5 and TRBJ1-5; D possibly corresponds to TRBD1 (6 bases). The CDR3 extends over 14 amino acids. Germline assignment: CDR1 MNHEY and CDR2 SVGAGI. Trimming took 7 bases from V and 2 from J, leaving 12 bases between them. CDR3 residues: CASTSRGGNQPQHF. DNA of the CDR3: TGTGCCAGCACTTCCAGGGGAGGCAATCAGCCCCAGCATTTT.

The rearrangement uses TRBV20-1 and TRBJ2-5; TRBD2 might be the D (9 bases). With 5 bases removed from V and 3 bases from J, the gap between germline ends came to 25 bases. In germline, CDR1 is DFQATT, CDR2 SNEGSKA (reference sequence). The CDR3 is 17 amino acids. The CDR3 loop reads CSADRGGGLARKETQYF. CDR3 DNA sequence: TGCAGTGCTGACAGGGGCGGGGGACTAGCCCGTAAAGAGACCCAGTACTTC.

This clonotype was observed a few times. V gene TRBV20-1 combines with J gene TRBJ2-1; 12 bases align to TRBD2. V was pared by 5 bases and J by 9 bases, with 8 bases of the junction left unmatched. This CDR3 region has 14 residues. Germline V gene sequence: CDR1 DFQATT, CDR2 SNEGSKA (reference sequence). For the CDR3, the DNA is TGCAGTGCTGCCGGGACTAGCGGGTATGGTGAGCAGTTCTTC. It translates to CSAAGTSGYGEQFF.

The chain couples TRBV18 to TRBJ1-2; no firm D call. With 0 bases removed from V and 0 bases from J, the gap between germline ends came to 11 bases. This CDR3 spans 16 amino acids. In germline, CDR1 is KGHSH, CDR2 LQKENI. CDR3 residues: CASSPPARTPNYGYTF. The CDR3 bases are TGTGCCAGCTCACCACCGGCCAGGACCCCTAACTATGGCTACACCTTC.

The chain combines TRBV28 with TRBJ1-2; D gene uncertain. From germline, CDR1 is MDHEN and CDR2 SYDVKM. The CDR3 runs to 14 residues. Trimming removed 3 bases from V and 6 bases from J, with 14 bases in between. CDR3 sequence reads: CASSFNWLRDGYTF. The CDR3, as DNA: TGTGCCAGCAGTTTTAACTGGCTTCGGGATGGCTACACCTTC.

The chain joins TRBV20-1 to TRBJ1-2; 9 bases map to TRBD1. The CDR3 is 12 amino acids. The germline V gene has CDR1 DFQATT and CDR2 SNEGSKA (reference sequence). The CDR3 protein is CSGGRTGDGYTF. In DNA form, the CDR3 reads TGCAGCGGCGGCAGGACAGGGGATGGCTACACCTTC.

The rearrangement uses TRBV18 and TRBJ1-2; D is undetermined. V dropped 2 bases and J dropped 8 bases, with 18 bases sitting between them. From germline, CDR1 is KGHSH and CDR2 LQKENI. This CDR3 has 15 amino acids. The CDR3 DNA follows: TGTGCCAGCTCACCAGAAGGTACGGGCCTGTGGGGCTACACCTTC. This gives the protein CASSPEGTGLWGYTF.

The V and J genes are TRBV11-2 and TRBJ2-5; no firm D call. The germline V gene encodes CDR1 SGHAT and CDR2 FQNNGV. The ends were cut back, 0 bases at V and 9 bases at J, with 17 bases in the middle. This CDR3 comprises 15 residues. In DNA form, the CDR3 reads TGTGCCAGCAGCTTAGATCCGACGGCAAGATTGGCCCAGTACTTC. Translating it yields CASSLDPTARLAQYF. The full variable domain, rest sourced from reference TRBV11-2 and TRBJ2-5, is EAGVAQSPRYKIIEKRQSVAFWCNPISGHATLYWYQQILGQGPKLLIQFQNNGVVDDSQLPKDRFSAERLKGVDSTLKIQPAKLEDSAVYLCASSLDPTARLAQYFGPGTRLLVL.

This chain joins TRBV3-1 and TRBJ2-3; a weak D match, TRBD2 (6 bases). The V gene lost 7 bases and the J gene lost 4 bases, with 15 bases spanning the gap. The germline V gene encodes CDR1 LGHDT and CDR2 YNNKEL (reference sequence). The CDR3 totals 14 residues. CDR3 sequence reads: CASTPGTYADTQYF. The DNA of the CDR3 is TGTGCCAGCACCCCCGGGACTTACGCAGATACGCAGTATTTT.

The chain joins TRBV3-1 to TRBJ2-2, with TRBD2 matching 8 bases. From germline, CDR1 is LGHDT and CDR2 YNNKEL (reference sequence). V gave up 2 bases and J gave up 6 bases; unmatched junction bases: 5. This CDR3 contains 15 residues. The CDR3 bases are TGTGCCAGCAGCCAAATGCTAGCGGGCTCCGGGGAGCTGTTTTTT. Its protein product is CASSQMLAGSGELFF.

The V and J genes are TRBV6-1 and TRBJ2-7; D remains ambiguous. In germline, CDR1 is MNHNS, CDR2 SASEGT. Trimming left V 8 bases short and J 2 bases short, with 16 bases between. The CDR3 runs 14 residues. DNA of the CDR3: TGTGCCAGCCGACCCCTAACAGTCCCCTACGAGCAGTACTTC. Amino acid sequence: CASRPLTVPYEQYF.

The gene calls are TRBV15 and TRBJ1-1; 7 bases agree with TRBD1. The J segment lost 9 bases and the V segment lost 6 bases, leaving 13 bases of the junction unmatched. Per germline, CDR1 LNHNV and CDR2 YYDKDF (reference sequence). The CDR3 spans 14 residues. The CDR3 spells CATSHTGTAIKAFF. The CDR3 DNA reads TGTGCCACCAGTCATACCGGGACAGCTATTAAAGCTTTCTTT.

This sequence joins TRBV12-3 or TRBV12-4 and TRBJ2-2; 7 nucleotides align to TRBD1. This CDR3 is 15 amino acids long. J lost 4 bases, V lost 6 bases, and 8 bases had no gene match. This CDR3 reads CASSPGQPLTGELFF. The CDR3 nucleotides read TGTGCCAGCAGCCCGGGACAGCCACTCACCGGGGAGCTGTTTTTT.

This clonotype was counted a single time. CDR3 amino acids: CASSPYGGRGENIQYF. Here the CDR3 DNA reads TGTGCCAGCAGTCCTTACGGTGGAAGGGGGGAAAACATTCAGTACTTC. The genes are TRBV27 and TRBJ2-4; tentatively, D is TRBD1 or TRBD2 (6 bases each). The CDR3 has 16 residues. V gave up 5 bases and J gave up 5 bases, with 19 bases separating them. CDR1 and CDR2 from the germline V gene are MNHEY and SMNVEV (reference sequence).